The T cell receptor (beta chain) under discussion was sequenced for a study of early T cells in non-severe SARS-CoV-2 infection. Study details: Whole-blood bulk RNA, unsorted, was sequenced, and chains were unpaired.

The protocol attached unique molecular identifiers to individual cDNA molecules. TCRdb re-analysed the 5' RACE reads in MiXCR, keeping a single row per CDR3 protein. The sample contains about 21,000 distinct CDR3 sequences, 5% to 6% of which appear only once. This CDR3 contains 12 residues. Trimming took 3 bases from V and 2 from J, leaving 5 bases between them. Germline CDR1 MGHDK, CDR2 SYGVNS. This clonotype was observed a handful of times. The antigen remains undetermined. Broader study findings: Using VDJdb, the matching emphasized anti-spike CD8 responses while missing private and CD4 specificities.

Sequencing used whole blood, obtained at baseline. The TCR was taken from an adult who was a healthcare worker with PCR-confirmed SARS-CoV-2 infection or an uninfected control (not recorded which). V usage is TRBV25-1 and J usage is TRBJ2-7, with D uncertain. The CDR3 reads CASSDGPYEQYF. In nucleotides, the CDR3 is TGTGCCAGCAGTGATGGACCCTACGAGCAGTACTTC.